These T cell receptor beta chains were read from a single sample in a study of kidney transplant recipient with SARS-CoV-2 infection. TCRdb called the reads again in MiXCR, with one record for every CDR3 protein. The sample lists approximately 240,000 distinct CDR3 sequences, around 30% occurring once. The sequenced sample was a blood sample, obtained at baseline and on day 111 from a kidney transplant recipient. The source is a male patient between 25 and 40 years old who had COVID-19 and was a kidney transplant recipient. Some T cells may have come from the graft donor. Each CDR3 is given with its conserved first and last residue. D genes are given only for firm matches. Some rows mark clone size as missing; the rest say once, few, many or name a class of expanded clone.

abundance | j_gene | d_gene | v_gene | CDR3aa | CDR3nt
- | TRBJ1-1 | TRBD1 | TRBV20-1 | CSAGTGATFGDTEAFF | TGCAGTGCTGGGACAGGGGCAACTTTCGGGGACACTGAAGCTTTCTTT
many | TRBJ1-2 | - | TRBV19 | CASSLGQRGDYGYTF | TGTGCCAGTAGTTTGGGACAAAGAGGGGACTATGGCTACACCTTC
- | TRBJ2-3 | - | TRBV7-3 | CASSLLGGRPMTDTQYF | TGTGCCAGCAGCTTACTGGGGGGGCGCCCCATGACAGATACGCAGTATTTT
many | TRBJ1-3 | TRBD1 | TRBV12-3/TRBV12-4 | CASSLRTGVRAGNTIYF | TGTGCCAGCAGTTTACGAACAGGGGTTAGGGCTGGAAACACCATATATTTT
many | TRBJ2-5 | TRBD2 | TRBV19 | CASSDTSGSLETQYF | TGTGCCAGTAGTGATACTAGCGGGAGTTTGGAGACCCAGTACTTC
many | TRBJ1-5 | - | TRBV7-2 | CASSLAQGNNQPQHF | TGTGCCAGCAGCTTAGCACAGGGAAACAATCAGCCCCAGCATTTT
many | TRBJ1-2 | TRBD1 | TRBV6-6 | CASRIQGLSYGYTF | TGTGCCAGCAGAATACAGGGGTTGAGCTATGGCTACACCTTC
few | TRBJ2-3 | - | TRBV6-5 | CASRKRSTDTQYF | TGTGCCAGCCGGAAGCGGAGCACAGATACGCAGTATTTT
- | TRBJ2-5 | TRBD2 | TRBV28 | CASSQIGLAGTRETQYF | TGTGCCAGCAGCCAAATCGGACTAGCGGGCACACGGGAGACCCAGTACTTC
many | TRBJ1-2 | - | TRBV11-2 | CASSQRETSRKTYGYTF | TGTGCCAGCAGCCAGCGGGAAACAAGCAGAAAGACCTATGGCTACACCTTC
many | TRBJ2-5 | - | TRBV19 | CASSDSGRETQYF | TGTGCCAGTAGTGATAGCGGACGGGAGACCCAGTACTTC
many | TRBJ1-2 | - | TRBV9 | CASSVDSRLHYGYTF | TGTGCCAGCAGCGTAGACTCCAGGCTACACTATGGCTACACCTTC
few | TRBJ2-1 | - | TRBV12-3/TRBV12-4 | CASSERGRVFF | TGTGCCAGCAGTGAACGGGGGAGAGTGTTCTTC
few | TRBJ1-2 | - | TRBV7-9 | CASSQYRYHGKTYGYTF | TGTGCCAGCAGCCAGTACAGATACCATGGAAAGACCTATGGCTACACCTTC
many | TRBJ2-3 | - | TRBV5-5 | CASSLVESDTQYF | TGTGCCAGCAGCTTGGTCGAATCAGATACGCAGTATTTT
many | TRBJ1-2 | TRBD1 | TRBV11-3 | CASSQYLGQANYGYTF | TGTGCCAGCAGCCAGTACCTCGGACAGGCTAACTATGGCTACACCTTC
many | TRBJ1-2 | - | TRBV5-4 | CASELYVPGKTYGYTF | TGTGCCAGCGAACTGTACGTACCAGGAAAGACCTATGGCTACACCTTC
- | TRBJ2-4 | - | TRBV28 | CASSLAGYERYF | TGTGCCAGCAGTTTAGCGGGTTACGAGCGGTACTTC
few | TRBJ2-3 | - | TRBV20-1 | CSARADLAPQYHSTDTQYF | TGCAGTGCTAGAGCGGATCTAGCTCCCCAGTACCATTCCACAGATACGCAGTATTTT
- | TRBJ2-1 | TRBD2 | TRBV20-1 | CSARQSGSSYEQFF | TGCAGTGCTAGACAGAGCGGGAGTAGCTATGAGCAGTTCTTC
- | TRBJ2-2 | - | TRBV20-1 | CSASYRAPGIGELFF | TGCAGTGCGAGTTACAGGGCCCCGGGCATCGGGGAGCTGTTTTTT
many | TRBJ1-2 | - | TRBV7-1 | CASSAISHEGKTYGYTF | TGTGCCAGCAGCGCGATAAGTCACGAGGGAAAGACCTATGGCTACACCTTC